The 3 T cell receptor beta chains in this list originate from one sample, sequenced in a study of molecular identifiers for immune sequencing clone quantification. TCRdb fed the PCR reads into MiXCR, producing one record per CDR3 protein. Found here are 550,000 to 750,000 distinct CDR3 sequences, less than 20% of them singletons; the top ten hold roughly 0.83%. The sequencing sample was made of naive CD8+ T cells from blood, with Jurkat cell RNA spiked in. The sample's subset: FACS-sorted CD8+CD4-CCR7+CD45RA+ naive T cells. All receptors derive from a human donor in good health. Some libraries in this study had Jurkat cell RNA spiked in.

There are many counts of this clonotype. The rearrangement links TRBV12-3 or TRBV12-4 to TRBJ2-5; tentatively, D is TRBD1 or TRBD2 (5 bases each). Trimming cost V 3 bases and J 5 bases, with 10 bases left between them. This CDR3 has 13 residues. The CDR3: CASSFPGTETQYF. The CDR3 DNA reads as TGTGCCAGCAGTTTTCCCGGGACCGAGACCCAGTACTTC.

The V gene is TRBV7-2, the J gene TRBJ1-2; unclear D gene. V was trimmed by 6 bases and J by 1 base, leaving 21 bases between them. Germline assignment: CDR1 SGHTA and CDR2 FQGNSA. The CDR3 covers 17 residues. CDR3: CASRRSPGSWLNYGYTF. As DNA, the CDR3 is TGTGCCAGCAGGAGGTCGCCGGGTAGTTGGCTTAACTATGGCTACACCTTC. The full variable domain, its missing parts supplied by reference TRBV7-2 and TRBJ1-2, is GAGVSQSPSNKVTEKGKDVELRCDPISGHTALYWYRQSLGQGLEFLIYFQGNSAPDKSGLPSDRFSAERTGGSVSTLTIQRTQQEDSAVYLCASRRSPGSWLNYGYTFGSGTRLTVV.

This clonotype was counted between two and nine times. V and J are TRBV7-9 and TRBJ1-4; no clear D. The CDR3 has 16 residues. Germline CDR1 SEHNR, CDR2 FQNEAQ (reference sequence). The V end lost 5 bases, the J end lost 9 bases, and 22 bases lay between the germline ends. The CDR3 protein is CASSQNWETRDKKLFF. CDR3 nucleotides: TGTGCCAGCAGCCAAAATTGGGAGACGAGAGACAAAAAACTGTTTTTT.